This TCR beta chain was captured in a study of cytomegalovirus exposure and HLA in healthy donors. Study-wide findings and caveats: Many donors shared some public TCRs, even though most TCR sequences were rare. The authors excluded some V segments, including TRBV6-2 and TRBV6-3, as indistinguishable.

Trimming left V 2 bases short and J 1 base short, with 5 bases between. Germline loops: CDR1 SGHNT, CDR2 YENEEA. This CDR3 is 13 amino acids long. Primers included in the PCR were 60 Vbeta and 13 Jbeta primers. TCRdb's copy holds only in-frame clones and misses some; the assay was immunoSEQ multiplex PCR. The sample shows 150,000 to 200,000 clones, about 87% of them seen only once. This clone was found a few times. What it binds is unknown. Sequencing was done on a sample of PBMCs. This clonotype originated in a woman aged 18 to 35 in good health and CMV-seronegative. The rearrangement joins TRBV11-3 to TRBJ1-1; D not certain. The CDR3 sequence: CASSLNTNTEAFF. In nucleotides, the CDR3 is TGTGCCAGCAGCTTAAACACGAACACTGAAGCTTTCTTT.